What follows are 29 T cell receptor beta chains derived from one specimen sequenced in a study of control samples from healthy donors and cancer patients. Profiling relied on immunoSEQ multiplex PCR, and the TCRdb table lists in-frame clones only, not all of them. Of about 130,000 clones listed, over 85% are singletons. What was sequenced was blood. These receptor sequences come from a man younger than 30 in good health.

This clone was observed a single time. CDR3 residues: CASSSYRGPNEKLFF. The CDR3 bases are TGCGCCAGCAGCTCCTACAGGGGGCCTAATGAAAAACTGTTTTTT. The chain is built from TRBV5-1 and TRBJ1-4; TRBD1 matches at 9 bases. In germline, CDR1 is SGHRS, CDR2 YFSETQ. The CDR3 spans 15 residues. V was clipped by 3 bases and J by 3 bases; unmatched bases: 3.

This chain links TRBV6-5 with TRBJ2-1; 9 bases are shared with TRBD1. CDR3 length equals 16 residues. Germline V gene data show CDR1 as MNHEY and CDR2 as SVGAGI. J gave up 1 base and V 4 bases, and 5 bases lay outside the gene matches. CDR3 bases: TGTGCCAGCAGTTCCCGACAGGGGGGTTCCTACAATGAGCAGTTCTTC. Residues: CASSSRQGGSYNEQFF.

CDR3 sequence reads: CASSLVGTGYQETQYF. The CDR3 nucleotides are TGTGCCAGCAGCTTGGTGGGGACAGGATACCAAGAGACCCAGTACTTC. The chain carries TRBV5-4 and TRBJ2-5, with TRBD1 matching 8 bases. Germline loops: CDR1 SGHNT, CDR2 YYREEE (reference sequence). The CDR3 covers 16 residues. With 0 bases clipped from V and 0 bases from J, the junction kept 4 bases outside the gene matches.

CDR3 nucleotide sequence: TGCGCCAGCAGCTTTCAGCTAGCGGGGTCCTACAATGAGCAGTTCTTC. Protein sequence: CASSFQLAGSYNEQFF. The chain has TRBV5-1 and TRBJ2-1; 9 positions match TRBD2. The CDR3 has 16 amino acids. V lost 2 bases to trimming and J lost 1 base; unmatched junction nucleotides: 4. The germline V gene encodes CDR1 SGHRS and CDR2 YFSETQ.

The V gene is TRBV5-1, the J gene TRBJ2-7; 14 bases agree with TRBD2. Germline values: CDR1 SGHRS, CDR2 YFSETQ. V lost 4 bases and J lost 2; bases outside the gene matches: 5. There are 16 residues in the CDR3. The CDR3 DNA sequence: TGCGCCAGCAGCAAGGGACTAGCGGGGGCACCCTACGAGCAGTACTTC. Protein sequence: CASSKGLAGAPYEQYF.

The CDR3, as DNA: TGTGCCAGCAGTCCCAGGGGTACCTACGAGCAGTACTTC. Its translation: CASSPRGTYEQYF. The rearrangement links TRBV12-3 or TRBV12-4 to TRBJ2-7; D is perhaps TRBD1 (6 bases). The CDR3 has 13 residues. V was clipped by 5 bases and J by 2 bases, with 10 bases between them.

This clone showed up just once. The chain carries TRBV10-3 and TRBJ1-1; the D gene is possibly TRBD1 (5 bases). CDR1 and CDR2 (germline): ENHRY, SYGVKD. This CDR3 has 15 residues. V was clipped by 7 bases and J by 4 bases, with 19 bases between them. The CDR3 region is CAITQHGTAPTEAFF. In DNA, the CDR3 is TGTGCCATCACCCAGCACGGGACGGCCCCCACTGAAGCTTTCTTT.

The chain recombines TRBV2 with TRBJ2-7; 11 bases fit TRBD1. There are 13 residues in the CDR3. Trimming removed 8 bases from V and 6 bases from J; junction bases left unmatched: 6. CDR1 and CDR2 from the germline V gene are SNHLY and FYNNEI. CDR3 amino acids: CASSRTGGGEQYF. For the CDR3, the DNA is TGTGCCAGCTCAAGGACAGGGGGCGGCGAGCAGTACTTC.

This chain connects TRBV11-3 to TRBJ1-3; no definite D call. CDR1 SGHNT and CDR2 YENEEA come from the germline V gene. CDR3 length: 14 amino acids. V was clipped by 3 bases and J by 2 bases, with 8 bases between them. CDR3 sequence reads: CASSFSGAGNTIYF. CDR3 bases: TGTGCCAGCAGCTTCTCGGGTGCTGGAAACACCATATATTTT.

V gene TRBV5-1 combines with J gene TRBJ2-5; D might be TRBD2 (7 bases). The germline V and J ends were trimmed by 4 bases and 4 bases, with 20 bases remaining between them. Germline V gives CDR1 SGHRS, CDR2 YFSETQ. This CDR3 is 16 amino acids long. The CDR3 coding sequence is TGCGCCAGCAGCCCGCTCGGGGGGCACCGCGGAGAGACCCAGTACTTC. The encoded protein is CASSPLGGHRGETQYF.

V usage is TRBV4-2 and J usage is TRBJ2-1, with unresolved D. Looked up from germline, CDR1 is LGHNA and CDR2 is YNFKEQ. The CDR3 covers 14 residues. Trimming left V 5 bases short and J 9 bases short, with 17 bases between. The CDR3 bases are TGTGCCAGCAGCTCCATTGCTGGTTCCGGTGAGCAGTTCTTC. Its translation: CASSSIAGSGEQFF.

This clone was recorded many times. The chain employs TRBV10-3 and TRBJ1-1, with 10 bases fitting TRBD1. The CDR3 spans 14 residues. Germline CDR1 ENHRY, CDR2 SYGVKD. The trim removed 3 bases at V and 7 bases at J, leaving 5 bases unmatched. CDR3 sequence: CAISDRTGGNEAFF. The CDR3 DNA reads TGTGCCATCAGTGACAGGACAGGGGGAAATGAAGCTTTCTTT.

CDR3 DNA: TGTGCCAGCAGCGGGAGACCAGGGACAGGGGAATTTGGCTACACCTTC. It specifies CASSGRPGTGEFGYTF. This chain links TRBV7-9 with TRBJ1-2, with TRBD1 matching over 10 bases. V was pared by 5 bases and J by 7 bases, with 13 bases of the junction left unmatched. This CDR3 contains 16 residues. CDR1 and CDR2 (germline): SEHNR, FQNEAQ (reference sequence). The whole variable domain, remainder taken from reference TRBV7-9 and TRBJ1-2, is DTGVSQNPRHKITKRGQNVTFRCDPISEHNRLYWYRQTLGQGPEFLTYFQNEAQLEKSRLLSDRFSAERPKGSFSTLEIQRTEQGDSAMYLCASSGRPGTGEFGYTFGSGTRLTVV.

The chain carries TRBV2 and TRBJ2-7; 10 nucleotides agree with TRBD2. The V and J ends lost 0 bases and 3 bases, in that order; junction bases with no gene match: 2. The germline V gene encodes CDR1 SNHLY and CDR2 FYNNEI. The CDR3 sequence is 15 residues long. The CDR3 sequence is CASSEAKRGGYEQYF. Here the CDR3 DNA reads TGTGCCAGCAGTGAAGCGAAGCGGGGGGGCTACGAGCAGTACTTC. The complete variable domain, with remaining parts taken from reference TRBV2 and TRBJ2-7, reads EPEVTQTPSHQVTQMGQEVILRCVPISNHLYFYWYRQILGQKVEFLVSFYNNEISEKSEIFDDQFSVERPDGSNFTLKIRSTKLEDSAMYFCASSEAKRGGYEQYFGPGTRLTVT.

The J gene is TRBJ2-3, the V gene TRBV5-4, with D unresolved. The CDR3 loop spans 14 amino acids. The germline gives CDR1 SGHNT, CDR2 YYREEE (reference sequence). The V end was cut by 4 bases, the J end by 0 bases, with 9 bases between. The CDR3 loop reads CASSIDTSTDTQYF. As DNA, the CDR3 is TGTGCCAGCAGCATAGACACTAGCACAGATACGCAGTATTTT.

The V call is TRBV7-6, the J call TRBJ1-6, with a tentative D call TRBD1 (5 bases). The germline V and J ends were trimmed by 3 bases and 12 bases, with 6 bases remaining between them. This CDR3 is built from 11 residues. From germline, CDR1 is SGHVS and CDR2 FNYEAQ. The DNA for the CDR3 is TGTGCCAGCAGCTTGAGGGGACCCCTCCACTTT. Amino acid sequence: CASSLRGPLHF.

The chain joins TRBV6-5 to TRBJ1-1; perhaps TRBD1 as D (6 bases). CDR1 is MNHEY, CDR2 SVGAGI, per germline. V was trimmed by 0 bases and J by 6 bases, leaving 14 bases between them. The CDR3 runs 15 residues. CDR3 sequence: CASSYSGGRRSEAFF. CDR3 bases: TGTGCCAGCAGTTACTCAGGGGGTCGTAGGTCTGAAGCTTTCTTT.

The chain has TRBV19 and TRBJ1-2; no clear D gene. V was shortened by 7 bases and J by 0 bases, with 21 bases between the two germline ends. Germline-derived CDR1 and CDR2 are LNHDA and SQIVND (reference sequence). CDR3 size: 17 residues. CDR3 DNA: TGTGCCAGTACCTCCGGGCCTCGCTTCCCTACTAACTATGGCTACACCTTC. Translation: CASTSGPRFPTNYGYTF.

CDR3 nucleotide sequence: TGTGCCAGCAGTGGGGGGTACAATGAGCAGTTCTTC. This encodes CASSGGYNEQFF. V usage is TRBV25-1 and J usage is TRBJ2-1, with D tentatively TRBD1 or TRBD2 (5 bases each). V was pared by 4 bases and J by 4 bases, with 5 bases between. Germline CDR1 and CDR2: MGHDK and SYGVNS. CDR3 length: 12 residues.

The chain has TRBV19 and TRBJ1-3; a weak D match, TRBD1 (5 bases). This CDR3 comprises 14 residues. Germline CDR1 is LNHDA and CDR2 is SQIVND (reference sequence). V lost 3 bases and J lost 2, with 8 bases in between. CDR3 sequence reads: CASSIGRAGNTIYF. CDR3 in DNA: TGTGCCAGTAGTATCGGCAGGGCTGGAAACACCATATATTTT. Full variable domain (rest looked up from reference TRBV19 and TRBJ1-3): DGGITQSPKYLFRKEGQNVTLSCEQNLNHDAMYWYRQDPGQGLRLIYYSQIVNDFQKGDIAEGYSVSREKKESFPLTVTSAQKNPTAFYLCASSIGRAGNTIYFGEGSWLTVV.

This sequence joins TRBV5-1 and TRBJ2-3, with 11 bases lining up with TRBD2. CDR3 length equals 15 residues. J gave up 1 base and V 4 bases, and 2 bases lay outside the gene matches. CDR1 and CDR2 from the germline V gene are SGHRS and YFSETQ. The CDR3 sequence is CASSQLAGGTDTQYF. In DNA, the CDR3 is TGCGCCAGCAGCCAACTAGCGGGGGGCACAGATACGCAGTATTTT.

The V call is TRBV4-1, the J call TRBJ1-2; D not resolved. CDR3 size: 16 residues. Germline CDR1 MGHRA, CDR2 YSYEKL. V lost 0 bases and J lost 5, with 16 bases in between. The CDR3 loop is CASSQEGYGSKYGYTF. CDR3 nucleotides: TGCGCCAGCAGCCAAGAAGGGTACGGCAGCAAATATGGCTACACCTTC.

CDR3: CASSISQQETQYF. For the CDR3, the DNA is TGCGCCAGCAGCATTTCACAACAAGAGACCCAGTACTTC. V is TRBV5-1 and J is TRBJ2-5; D is unresolved. This CDR3 is built from 13 residues. Per the germline V gene, CDR1 is SGHRS and CDR2 is YFSETQ. The V end lost 4 bases, the J end lost 2 bases, and 9 bases lay between the germline ends.

The gene calls are TRBV6-5 and TRBJ1-1; a weak D match, TRBD1 (5 bases). Germline lookup yields CDR1 MNHEY and CDR2 SVGAGI. With 0 bases removed from V and 5 bases from J, the gap between germline ends came to 16 bases. The CDR3 consists of 16 residues. DNA for the CDR3: TGTGCCAGCAGTTACTCGATCCCCTGGGACGGAACTGAAGCTTTCTTT. The encoded protein is CASSYSIPWDGTEAFF.

The genes are TRBV10-3 and TRBJ1-1, with D unresolved. V dropped 5 bases and J dropped 6 bases, with 13 bases sitting between them. From germline, CDR1 is ENHRY and CDR2 SYGVKD. This CDR3 region has 13 residues. The CDR3 loop is CAISKGLPAEAFF. CDR3 in DNA: TGTGCCATCAGTAAGGGCCTACCCGCTGAAGCTTTCTTT.

This chain links TRBV6-5 with TRBJ1-3; D might be TRBD1 (5 bases). Germline V gene sequence: CDR1 MNHEY, CDR2 SVGAGI. V was shortened by 6 bases and J by 0 bases, with 9 bases between the two germline ends. The CDR3 sequence is 14 residues long. Here the CDR3 reads CASRKQVSGNTIYF. The CDR3, as DNA: TGTGCCAGCAGAAAACAGGTCTCTGGAAACACCATATATTTT.

The chain joins TRBV28 to TRBJ2-2; 9 bases fit TRBD1. Germline V gene lookup returns CDR1 MDHEN and CDR2 SYDVKM. The CDR3 contains 14 residues. The CDR3 is CATSQGADPGELFF. CDR3 DNA sequence: TGTGCGACATCACAGGGGGCCGATCCCGGGGAGCTGTTTTTT.

The chain recombines TRBV15 with TRBJ2-3; maybe TRBD2 (7 bases). Germline CDR1 LNHNV, CDR2 YYDKDF (reference sequence). V was trimmed by 2 bases and J by 1 base, leaving 16 bases between them. There are 17 residues in the CDR3. DNA for the CDR3: TGTGCCACCAGCAGAAATAGGGGGGGCTTCCGCACAGATACGCAGTATTTT. It yields the protein CATSRNRGGFRTDTQYF.

V and J are TRBV13 and TRBJ2-4; TRBD2 matches at 15 bases. CDR3 length: 19 amino acids. V dropped 7 bases and J dropped 1; count of bases not matched to a gene: 11. CDR1 and CDR2 (germline): PRHDT, FYEKMQ (reference sequence). The CDR3 DNA reads as TGTGCCAGCACCCCCAGGGGACTAGCGGGGGGCGGCGCCAAAAACATTCAGTACTTC. Protein: CASTPRGLAGGGAKNIQYF.